The rows below give T cell receptor beta chains drawn from one sample of a study of somatic mutations in cytotoxic T cells in rheumatoid arthritis. TCRdb's copy holds only in-frame clones and misses some; the assay was immunoSEQ multiplex PCR. This table has roughly 20,000 clones, roughly nine tenths appearing once. Material: CD8+ T cells sorted from blood. The source of these receptors is a man aged 40-50 years in good health. Both conserved end residues are part of each CDR3. Each record gives: clone size, V gene, J gene, D gene, CDR3 DNA, CDR3 protein. D genes are given only for firm matches. Clone size appears in some rows only: once, few, many, or a class for an expanded clone.

clone size: -; V gene: TRBV19; J gene: TRBJ1-2; D gene: TRBD1; CDR3 DNA: TGTGCCAGTAGTCTAGTTTTCTGGGACAGGGAATCCTATGGCTACACCTTC; CDR3 protein: CASSLVFWDRESYGYTF
clone size: -; V gene: TRBV27; J gene: TRBJ2-1; D gene: TRBD1; CDR3 DNA: TGTGCCAGCAGTTTGGGGGACAGGGCCTACAATGAGCAGTTCTTC; CDR3 protein: CASSLGDRAYNEQFF
clone size: -; V gene: TRBV30; J gene: TRBJ1-3; D gene: TRBD1; CDR3 DNA: TGTGCCTGGAGTGACAGGGGGCTTCCTGGAAACACCATATATTTT; CDR3 protein: CAWSDRGLPGNTIYF
clone size: -; V gene: TRBV5-6; J gene: TRBJ2-5; D gene: -; CDR3 DNA: TGTGCCAGCAGCTTGGCCTTAAGGCGCCAAGAGACCCAGTACTTC; CDR3 protein: CASSLALRRQETQYF
clone size: -; V gene: TRBV4-3; J gene: TRBJ1-2; D gene: TRBD1; CDR3 DNA: TGCGCCAGCAGCCAAGAAAGGGGGCCGGGCTATGGCTACACCTTC; CDR3 protein: CASSQERGPGYGYTF
clone size: -; V gene: TRBV27; J gene: TRBJ2-7; D gene: TRBD1; CDR3 DNA: TGTGCCAGCAGTTTAATCGGTGTGGAGGGACAGGGCTACGAGCAGTACTTC; CDR3 protein: CASSLIGVEGQGYEQYF
clone size: few; V gene: TRBV27; J gene: TRBJ2-7; D gene: -; CDR3 DNA: TGTGCCAGCAGTAACCGACTGGAACCCACCGAGCAGTACTTC; CDR3 protein: CASSNRLEPTEQYF
clone size: -; V gene: TRBV7-9; J gene: TRBJ2-1; D gene: -; CDR3 DNA: TGTGCCAGCAGCCATAGCGGAGCCGGCTACAATGAGCAGTTCTTC; CDR3 protein: CASSHSGAGYNEQFF
clone size: -; V gene: TRBV11-3; J gene: TRBJ2-5; D gene: -; CDR3 DNA: TGTGCCAGCAGCTCCGCCCCCCAAGAGACCCAGTACTTC; CDR3 protein: CASSSAPQETQYF
clone size: -; V gene: TRBV6-1; J gene: TRBJ2-1; D gene: TRBD2; CDR3 DNA: TGTGCCAGCAGTTTGTCAGCGGGAGCGGGGAATGAGCAGTTCTTC; CDR3 protein: CASSLSAGAGNEQFF
clone size: -; V gene: TRBV7-3; J gene: TRBJ2-5; D gene: TRBD2; CDR3 DNA: TGTGCCAGCAGCGCAGCGGGAGTGGGGACCCAGTACTTC; CDR3 protein: CASSAAGVGTQYF
clone size: -; V gene: TRBV7-9; J gene: TRBJ1-2; D gene: TRBD1; CDR3 DNA: TGTGCCAGCAGCTTTTCCGGACAGGGCCTTTATGGCTACACCTTC; CDR3 protein: CASSFSGQGLYGYTF
clone size: -; V gene: TRBV23-1; J gene: TRBJ2-7; D gene: -; CDR3 DNA: TGCGCCAGCAGTCTTGAAGTCCCCTCTTTCGAGCAGTACTTC; CDR3 protein: CASSLEVPSFEQYF
clone size: few; V gene: TRBV7-9; J gene: TRBJ2-7; D gene: -; CDR3 DNA: TGTGCCAGCAGTCCAGGGGAGGCACAGCCATACGAGCAGTACTTC; CDR3 protein: CASSPGEAQPYEQYF
clone size: -; V gene: TRBV6-5; J gene: TRBJ2-1; D gene: -; CDR3 DNA: TGTGCCAGCAGCCAGCCTTCACGGAATGAGCAGTTCTTC; CDR3 protein: CASSQPSRNEQFF
clone size: -; V gene: TRBV2; J gene: TRBJ2-3; D gene: -; CDR3 DNA: TGTGCCAGCAGTGGGGAGCGGCCCAGCACAGATACGCAGTATTTT; CDR3 protein: CASSGERPSTDTQYF
clone size: -; V gene: TRBV10-2; J gene: TRBJ2-1; D gene: -; CDR3 DNA: TGCGCCAGCAAAAGCCATGAGCAGTTCTTC; CDR3 protein: CASKSHEQFF
clone size: -; V gene: TRBV27; J gene: TRBJ1-2; D gene: -; CDR3 DNA: TGTGCCAGCAGCTCCTCGAATCTGGGAGTTGGCTACACCTTC; CDR3 protein: CASSSSNLGVGYTF
clone size: -; V gene: TRBV28; J gene: TRBJ2-7; D gene: -; CDR3 DNA: TGTGCCAGCAGTGCCCTAGGCACAGGTCTCGAGCAGTACTTC; CDR3 protein: CASSALGTGLEQYF
clone size: -; V gene: TRBV27; J gene: TRBJ1-5; D gene: -; CDR3 DNA: TGTGCCAGCGCCGTCGACGGACAGAATCAGCCCCAGCATTTT; CDR3 protein: CASAVDGQNQPQHF
clone size: -; V gene: TRBV9; J gene: TRBJ2-2; D gene: TRBD1; CDR3 DNA: TGTGCCAGCAGCGCGGACAGGGGGCTCGGGGAGCTGTTTTTT; CDR3 protein: CASSADRGLGELFF
clone size: -; V gene: TRBV6-5; J gene: TRBJ2-2; D gene: -; CDR3 DNA: TGTGCCAGCACCAACCAAGGTGCCGGGGAGCTGTTTTTT; CDR3 protein: CASTNQGAGELFF
clone size: -; V gene: TRBV27; J gene: TRBJ2-1; D gene: -; CDR3 DNA: TGTGCCAGCAGTCCCCCTTGGGGGGATGAGCAGTTCTTC; CDR3 protein: CASSPPWGDEQFF
clone size: -; V gene: TRBV28; J gene: TRBJ2-3; D gene: -; CDR3 DNA: TGTGCCAGCAGTTTAGGGGGTAGCACAGATACGCAGTATTTT; CDR3 protein: CASSLGGSTDTQYF
clone size: -; V gene: TRBV19; J gene: TRBJ2-3; D gene: TRBD2; CDR3 DNA: TGTGCCAGTAGTGCCCTAGCGGGAGTCGCTGATACGCAGTATTTT; CDR3 protein: CASSALAGVADTQYF
clone size: -; V gene: TRBV7-8; J gene: TRBJ1-5; D gene: -; CDR3 DNA: TGTGCCAGCAGCCCAAGACAGCCAGGAAGCAATCAGCCCCAGCATTTT; CDR3 protein: CASSPRQPGSNQPQHF
clone size: -; V gene: TRBV7-6; J gene: TRBJ2-1; D gene: TRBD2; CDR3 DNA: TGTGCCAGCAGCTTAGTCGGGGGGAGCTCCTACAATGAGCAGTTCTTC; CDR3 protein: CASSLVGGSSYNEQFF
clone size: -; V gene: TRBV7-6; J gene: TRBJ2-1; D gene: -; CDR3 DNA: TGTGCCAGCAGCTTGGTCCACAATGAGCAGTTCTTC; CDR3 protein: CASSLVHNEQFF
clone size: -; V gene: TRBV11-3; J gene: TRBJ1-3; D gene: -; CDR3 DNA: TGTGCCAGCAGCTTGGACAGTTTAAACACCATATATTTT; CDR3 protein: CASSLDSLNTIYF
clone size: -; V gene: TRBV6-5; J gene: TRBJ2-1; D gene: -; CDR3 DNA: TGTGCCAGCAGTCTGACTCCCTGGAACTACAATGAGCAGTTCTTC; CDR3 protein: CASSLTPWNYNEQFF
clone size: -; V gene: TRBV2; J gene: TRBJ2-7; D gene: -; CDR3 DNA: TGTGCCAGCAGTGAAGAGCCCATAGTCTACGAGCAGTACTTC; CDR3 protein: CASSEEPIVYEQYF
clone size: once; V gene: TRBV6-5; J gene: TRBJ2-2; D gene: TRBD2; CDR3 DNA: TGTGCCAGCAGTTACTCTACGGGAGGGCTTACCGGGGAGCTGTTTTTT; CDR3 protein: CASSYSTGGLTGELFF
clone size: -; V gene: TRBV27; J gene: TRBJ1-1; D gene: -; CDR3 DNA: TGTGCCAGCAGCCAGGCGGGGATTGAAGCTTTCTTT; CDR3 protein: CASSQAGIEAFF
clone size: -; V gene: TRBV7-8; J gene: TRBJ2-7; D gene: TRBD1; CDR3 DNA: TGTGCCAGCAGCTTAGTCGCCGGGGACAGGGAACACGAGCAGTACTTC; CDR3 protein: CASSLVAGDREHEQYF
clone size: -; V gene: TRBV6-1; J gene: TRBJ2-7; D gene: TRBD1; CDR3 DNA: TGTGCCAGCAGTCAAAGTGGGACAGGGAGCGACGAGCAGTACTTC; CDR3 protein: CASSQSGTGSDEQYF
clone size: -; V gene: TRBV27; J gene: TRBJ2-7; D gene: TRBD2; CDR3 DNA: TGTGCCAGCAGTTTTGTCGGGGGGGGACCTTACGAGCAGTACTTC; CDR3 protein: CASSFVGGGPYEQYF
clone size: -; V gene: TRBV27; J gene: TRBJ2-7; D gene: TRBD2; CDR3 DNA: TGTGCCAGCAGTTCCCTGGATAGCGGGAGAACTAAACCCTACGAGCAGTACTTC; CDR3 protein: CASSSLDSGRTKPYEQYF
clone size: -; V gene: TRBV7-9; J gene: TRBJ2-1; D gene: -; CDR3 DNA: TGTGCCAGCAGGGTTTCCTTCTCCAGCTCCTACAATGAGCAGTTCTTC; CDR3 protein: CASRVSFSSSYNEQFF
clone size: -; V gene: TRBV4-3; J gene: TRBJ2-1; D gene: -; CDR3 DNA: TGCGCCAGCAGCCAAGATTTGGAGGGATTACCCTACAATGAGCAGTTCTTC; CDR3 protein: CASSQDLEGLPYNEQFF
clone size: -; V gene: TRBV6-6; J gene: TRBJ2-1; D gene: -; CDR3 DNA: TGTGCCAGCAGTACCGGGACCTTCAATGAGCAGTTCTTC; CDR3 protein: CASSTGTFNEQFF
clone size: -; V gene: TRBV27; J gene: TRBJ2-1; D gene: TRBD1; CDR3 DNA: TGTGCCAGCAGTTTGTACAGGGGGCTCTACAATGAGCAGTTCTTC; CDR3 protein: CASSLYRGLYNEQFF
clone size: -; V gene: TRBV11-2; J gene: TRBJ2-1; D gene: -; CDR3 DNA: TGTGCCAGCAGCTCCCCCCAGGGGCCTAAGGCTGGCATCCACAATGAGCAGTTCTTC; CDR3 protein: CASSSPQGPKAGIHNEQFF
clone size: -; V gene: TRBV20-1; J gene: TRBJ2-1; D gene: -; CDR3 DNA: TGCAGTGCTCACAGGGAGAATGAGCAGTTCTTC; CDR3 protein: CSAHRENEQFF
clone size: -; V gene: TRBV29-1; J gene: TRBJ2-1; D gene: -; CDR3 DNA: TGCAGCGTTGATTCTCAGGGGCGGCCCAATGAGCAGTTCTTC; CDR3 protein: CSVDSQGRPNEQFF